The TCR beta chain described here comes from a study of graft-versus-host responses after intestinal transplantation. Study background: All recipients got anti-thymocyte globulin induction, then tacrolimus and steroids for roughly three years.

The protocol was immunoSEQ multiplex PCR, while the TCRdb copy is restricted to in-frame clones and leaves out a portion. The data hold just under 90,000 clones, with roughly four fifths observed a single time. Study results and limitations: Patients with graft-donor T cell macrochimerism had high graft-versus-host to host-versus-graft clonal ratios in allografts. GvH clones detected in recipient marrow included some appearing first in ileum or blood. GvH clone levels peaked in circulation, and this peak was associated with early post-transplant HvG declines.

The germline V and J ends were trimmed by 4 bases and 1 base, with 5 bases remaining between them. This CDR3 is 12 amino acids long. In germline, CDR1 is SGDLS, CDR2 YYNGEE. This clone was observed once. The antigen remains undetermined. The chain recombines TRBV9 with TRBJ1-2; D gene ambiguous. Sequencing used unstimulated CD8+ T cells sorted from spleen or lymph node cells, obtained before intestinal transplant. The TCR comes from a human donor who received an intestinal transplant. The DNA of the CDR3 is TGTGCCAGCAGCTTCAGTAACTATGGCTACACCTTC. Its translation is CASSFSNYGYTF.